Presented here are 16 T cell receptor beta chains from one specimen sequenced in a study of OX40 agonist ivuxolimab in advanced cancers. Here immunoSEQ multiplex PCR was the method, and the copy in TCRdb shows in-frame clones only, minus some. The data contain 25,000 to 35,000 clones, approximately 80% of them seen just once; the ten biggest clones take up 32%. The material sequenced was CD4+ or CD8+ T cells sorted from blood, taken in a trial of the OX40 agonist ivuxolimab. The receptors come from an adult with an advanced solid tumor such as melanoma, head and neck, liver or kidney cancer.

The CDR3 DNA reads as TGTGCCACCAGCAGTGACAGGGGATTGTACGAGCAGTACTTC. Translated: CATSSDRGLYEQYF. The V gene is TRBV15, the J gene TRBJ2-7, with 8 nucleotides matching TRBD1. There are 14 residues in the CDR3. Germline V gene data show CDR1 as LNHNV and CDR2 as YYDKDF (reference sequence). Trimming removed 3 bases from V and 4 bases from J; junction bases left unmatched: 5.

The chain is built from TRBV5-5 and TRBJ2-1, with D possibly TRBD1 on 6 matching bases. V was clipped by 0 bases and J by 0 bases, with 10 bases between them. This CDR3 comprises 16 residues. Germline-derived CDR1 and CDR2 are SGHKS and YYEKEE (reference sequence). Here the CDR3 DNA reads TGTGCCAGCAGCTTGGAGCAGGGGACCTCCTACAATGAGCAGTTCTTC. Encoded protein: CASSLEQGTSYNEQFF.

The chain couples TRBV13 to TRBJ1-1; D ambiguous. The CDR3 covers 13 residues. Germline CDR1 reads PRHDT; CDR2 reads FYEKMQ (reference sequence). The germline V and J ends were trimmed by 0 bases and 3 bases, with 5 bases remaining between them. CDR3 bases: TGTGCCAGCAGCTTAGGTGGGGACACTGAAGCTTTCTTT. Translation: CASSLGGDTEAFF.

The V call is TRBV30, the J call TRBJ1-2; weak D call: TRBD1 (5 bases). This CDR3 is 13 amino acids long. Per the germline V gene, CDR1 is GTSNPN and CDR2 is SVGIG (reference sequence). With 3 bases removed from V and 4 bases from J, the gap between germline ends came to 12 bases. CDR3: CAWRGQGGYGYTF. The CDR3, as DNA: TGTGCCTGGAGAGGCCAGGGAGGCTATGGCTACACCTTC.

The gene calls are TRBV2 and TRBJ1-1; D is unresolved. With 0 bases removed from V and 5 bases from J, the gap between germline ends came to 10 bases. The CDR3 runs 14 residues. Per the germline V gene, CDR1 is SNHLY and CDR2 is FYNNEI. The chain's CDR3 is CASSEALQRTEAFF. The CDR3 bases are TGTGCCAGCAGTGAAGCGCTCCAGAGGACTGAAGCTTTCTTT.

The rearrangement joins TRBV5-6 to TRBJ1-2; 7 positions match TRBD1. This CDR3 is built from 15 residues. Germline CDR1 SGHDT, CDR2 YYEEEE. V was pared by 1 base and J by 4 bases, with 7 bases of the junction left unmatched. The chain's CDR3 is CASSLWGTATYGYTF. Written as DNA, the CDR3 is TGTGCCAGCAGCTTGTGGGGGACAGCAACCTATGGCTACACCTTC.

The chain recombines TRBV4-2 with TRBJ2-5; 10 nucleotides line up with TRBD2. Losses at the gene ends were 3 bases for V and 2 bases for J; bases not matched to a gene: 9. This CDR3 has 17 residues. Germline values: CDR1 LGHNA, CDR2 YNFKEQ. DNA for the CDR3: TGTGCCAGCAGCCACTTGGGGACTAGCGTTCGACAAGAGACCCAGTACTTC. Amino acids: CASSHLGTSVRQETQYF.

This CDR3 is CASSFRRGSYEQYF. CDR3 coding DNA: TGCGCCAGCAGCTTTCGGCGGGGGTCCTACGAGCAGTACTTC. V usage is TRBV5-1 and J usage is TRBJ2-7; TRBD2 matches at 7 bases. Germline V CDR1 and CDR2: SGHRS, YFSETQ. The CDR3 covers 14 residues. V dropped 2 bases and J dropped 1; count of bases not matched to a gene: 3.

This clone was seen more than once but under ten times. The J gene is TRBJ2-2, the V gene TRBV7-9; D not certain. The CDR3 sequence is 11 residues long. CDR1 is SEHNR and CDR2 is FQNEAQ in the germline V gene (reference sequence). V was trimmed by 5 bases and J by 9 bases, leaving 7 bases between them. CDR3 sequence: CASSLAWELFF. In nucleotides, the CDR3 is TGTGCCAGCAGCCTCGCTTGGGAGCTGTTTTTT. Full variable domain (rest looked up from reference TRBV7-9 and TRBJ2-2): DTGVSQNPRHKITKRGQNVTFRCDPISEHNRLYWYRQTLGQGPEFLTYFQNEAQLEKSRLLSDRFSAERPKGSFSTLEIQRTEQGDSAMYLCASSLAWELFFGEGSRLTVL.

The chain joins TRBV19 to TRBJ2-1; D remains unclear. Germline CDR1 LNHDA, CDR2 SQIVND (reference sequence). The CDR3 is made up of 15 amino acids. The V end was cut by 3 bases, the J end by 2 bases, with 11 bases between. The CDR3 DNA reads TGTGCCAGTAGTATTCGGACCATTCCCTACAATGAGCAGTTCTTC. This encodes CASSIRTIPYNEQFF.

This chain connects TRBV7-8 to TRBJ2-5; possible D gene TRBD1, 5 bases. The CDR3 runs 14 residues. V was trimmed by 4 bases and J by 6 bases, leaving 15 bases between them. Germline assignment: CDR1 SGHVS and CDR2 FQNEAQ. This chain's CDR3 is CASSSGGAHQTQYF. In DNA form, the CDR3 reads TGTGCCAGCAGCTCAGGTGGGGCACACCAGACCCAGTACTTC.

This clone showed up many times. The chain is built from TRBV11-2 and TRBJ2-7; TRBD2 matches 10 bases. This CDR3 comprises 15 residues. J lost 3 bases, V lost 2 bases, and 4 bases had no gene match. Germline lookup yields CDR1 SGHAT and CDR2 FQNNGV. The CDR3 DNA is TGTGCCAGCAGCTTACTAGCGGGAGACCTCTACGAGCAGTACTTC. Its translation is CASSLLAGDLYEQYF. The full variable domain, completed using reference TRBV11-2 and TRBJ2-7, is EAGVAQSPRYKIIEKRQSVAFWCNPISGHATLYWYQQILGQGPKLLIQFQNNGVVDDSQLPKDRFSAERLKGVDSTLKIQPAKLEDSAVYLCASSLLAGDLYEQYFGPGTRLTVT.

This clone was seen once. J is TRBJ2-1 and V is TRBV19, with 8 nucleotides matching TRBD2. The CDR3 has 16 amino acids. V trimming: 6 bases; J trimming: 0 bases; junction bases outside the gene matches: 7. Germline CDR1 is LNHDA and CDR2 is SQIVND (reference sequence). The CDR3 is CASRQMLAGSYNEQFF. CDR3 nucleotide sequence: TGTGCCAGTAGACAGATGCTAGCGGGCTCCTACAATGAGCAGTTCTTC.

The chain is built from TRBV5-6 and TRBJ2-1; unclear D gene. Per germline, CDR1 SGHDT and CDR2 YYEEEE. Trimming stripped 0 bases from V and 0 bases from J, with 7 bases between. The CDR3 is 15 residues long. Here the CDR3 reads CASSLDGYSYNEQFF. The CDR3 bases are TGTGCCAGCAGCTTGGACGGATACTCCTACAATGAGCAGTTCTTC.

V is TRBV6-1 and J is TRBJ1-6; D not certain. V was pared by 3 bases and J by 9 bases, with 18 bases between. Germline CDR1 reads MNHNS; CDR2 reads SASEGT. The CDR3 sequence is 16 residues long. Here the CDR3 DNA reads TGTGCCAGCAGTGAGAGGGAACAGTATTTAAGTTCACCCCTCCACTTT. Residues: CASSEREQYLSSPLHF.

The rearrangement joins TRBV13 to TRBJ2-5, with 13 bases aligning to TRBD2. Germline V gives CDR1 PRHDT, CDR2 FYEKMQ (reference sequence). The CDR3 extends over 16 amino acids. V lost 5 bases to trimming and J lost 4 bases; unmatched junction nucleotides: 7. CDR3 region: CASSPGLAGDGETQYF. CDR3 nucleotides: TGTGCCAGCAGCCCCGGACTAGCGGGAGACGGAGAGACCCAGTACTTC.